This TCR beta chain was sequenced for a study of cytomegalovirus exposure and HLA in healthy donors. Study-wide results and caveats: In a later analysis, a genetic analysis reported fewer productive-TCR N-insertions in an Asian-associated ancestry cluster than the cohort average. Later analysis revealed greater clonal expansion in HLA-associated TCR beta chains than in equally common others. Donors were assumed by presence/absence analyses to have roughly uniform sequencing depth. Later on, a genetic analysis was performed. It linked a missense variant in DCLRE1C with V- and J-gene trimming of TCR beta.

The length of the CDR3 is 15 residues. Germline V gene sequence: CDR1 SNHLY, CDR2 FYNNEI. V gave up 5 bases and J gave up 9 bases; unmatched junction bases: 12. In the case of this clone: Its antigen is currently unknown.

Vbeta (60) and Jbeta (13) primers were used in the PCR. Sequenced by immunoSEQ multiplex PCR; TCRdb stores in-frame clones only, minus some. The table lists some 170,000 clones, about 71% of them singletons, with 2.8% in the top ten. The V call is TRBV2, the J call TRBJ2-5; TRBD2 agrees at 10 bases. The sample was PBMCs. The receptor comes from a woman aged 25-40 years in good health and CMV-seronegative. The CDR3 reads CASSKTSGTFGAQYF. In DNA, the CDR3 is TGTGCCAGCAGTAAAACTAGCGGGACCTTCGGGGCCCAGTACTTC.